This is a list of T cell receptor beta chains from one sample in a study of blood T cell repertoires in COVID-19. Using immunoSEQ multiplex PCR, the repertoire was profiled, and TCRdb retains in-frame clones only, with some absent. The sample lists more than 300,000 clones; around 91% were seen once. The sample comprised peripheral blood. Receptor source: a woman under 30 who had recovered from COVID-19. Each CDR3 is given with its conserved first and last residue.

J gene	V gene	CDR3 protein
TRBJ2-1	TRBV6-5	CASSYTSGSYNEQFF
TRBJ2-1	TRBV27	CASSRQSSYNEQFF
TRBJ2-1	TRBV9	CASSESGTSGGNEQFF
TRBJ2-2	TRBV11-2	CASSPGTGELFF
TRBJ1-4	TRBV19	CASAEQGAPANEKLFF
TRBJ2-2	TRBV6-6	CASSHRPPSRARGLDTGELFF
TRBJ2-5	TRBV3-1/TRBV3-2	CASSQLAGGLETQYF
TRBJ1-1	TRBV4-1	CASSSRTEFNTEAFF
TRBJ2-1	TRBV10-3	CAIRGAGGDNEQFF
TRBJ1-2	TRBV12-3/TRBV12-4	CATEEGTNYGYTF
TRBJ2-2	TRBV6-6	CASSTPGQKNTGELFF
TRBJ2-1	TRBV24-1	CATSEIGGHEQFF
TRBJ1-2	TRBV7-2	CASSFLGTGDYGYTF
TRBJ2-1	TRBV7-8	CASSLVRLAGFNEQFF
TRBJ2-6	TRBV11-2	CASSLQTGRLSGANVLTF
TRBJ2-3	TRBV24-1	CATSDPAPEGTDTQYF
TRBJ1-6	TRBV5-4	CASSSQGSYNSPLHF
TRBJ2-5	TRBV6-2/TRBV6-3	CASSPGLAGTGGETQYF
TRBJ1-6	TRBV7-2	CASSLGLEEGYNSPLHF
TRBJ2-1	TRBV9	CASSVAQAGEIAHNEQFF
TRBJ1-5	TRBV21-1	CASSKGDRVNQPQHF
TRBJ2-4	TRBV19	CASSTEAGAWDIQYF
TRBJ1-1	TRBV4-3	CASSQGSNRGTEAFF
TRBJ1-1	TRBV11-3	CASSVMGQYTEAFF
TRBJ2-1	TRBV5-4	CASSLARDPYNEQFF
TRBJ2-1	TRBV28	CASSIRQGARNEQFF
TRBJ1-4	TRBV10-3	CAISRTERDEKLFF
TRBJ1-1	TRBV9	CASSAQGLNTEAFF
TRBJ1-3	TRBV19	CASSRGAGNTIYF
TRBJ1-1	TRBV5-1	CASSRAGGGNTEAFF
TRBJ2-1	TRBV9	CASSVLVFNEQFF
TRBJ1-4	TRBV10-3	CAISESIAGSRANEKLFF
TRBJ2-3	TRBV29-1	CSADSGGTDTQYF
TRBJ1-2	TRBV4-3	CASSQVYKAGGYTF